The 28 T cell receptor beta chains below were found in one sample sequenced in a study of T cells in Graves' hyperthyroidism and ophthalmopathy. Regions amplified from RNA transcripts were the TCR beta CDR3 regions. HTBI primers were used for first-round RT-PCR of the TCR CDR3. TCRdb re-analysed the multiplex PCR reads in MiXCR, keeping a single row per CDR3 protein. Among approximately 400,000 distinct CDR3 sequences listed, 15% to 18% were seen once. What was sequenced was blood. The source of these receptors is a woman under 30 with Graves' hyperthyroidism that later progressed to Graves' ophthalmopathy.

DNA of the CDR3: TGCAGCGTTGAGTTAGTTGGGGGGCGAGTTTATGGCTACACCTTC. This translates into CSVELVGGRVYGYTF. The rearrangement links TRBV29-1 to TRBJ1-2; possible D gene TRBD1, 6 bases. The V end lost 3 bases, the J end lost 5 bases, and 19 bases lay between the germline ends. Germline V gene sequence: CDR1 SQVTM, CDR2 ANQGSEA. The CDR3 consists of 15 residues.

This clonotype was observed a few times. CDR3 DNA sequence: TGTGCCAGCAGCTACTACCTCAATGAGCAGTTCTTC. This translates into CASSYYLNEQFF. The V call is TRBV7-9, the J call TRBJ2-1; D uncertain. CDR3 length: 12 amino acids. Trimming pared 4 bases from V and 6 bases from J, leaving 7 bases between. The germline CDR1 and CDR2 sequences are SEHNR and FQNEAQ (reference sequence). Looking up the rest from reference TRBV7-9 and TRBJ2-1 gives the full variable domain: DTGVSQNPRHKITKRGQNVTFRCDPISEHNRLYWYRQTLGQGPEFLTYFQNEAQLEKSRLLSDRFSAERPKGSFSTLEIQRTEQGDSAMYLCASSYYLNEQFFGPGTRLTVL.

This clonotype was detected ten times or more. V gene TRBV7-9 combines with J gene TRBJ1-2; 12 bases line up with TRBD1. J was trimmed by 7 bases and V by 3 bases; bases with no gene match: 9. Germline lookup yields CDR1 SEHNR and CDR2 FQNEAQ (reference sequence). The CDR3 runs 16 residues. The DNA of the CDR3 is TGTGCCAGCAGCTTTCCGGGACAGGGGGCTATCGGTGGCTACACCTTC. This encodes CASSFPGQGAIGGYTF.

This clonotype was seen ten or more times. V usage is TRBV5-1 and J usage is TRBJ2-7; the D gene is possibly TRBD2 (5 bases). CDR1 is SGHRS, CDR2 YFSETQ, per germline. The CDR3 runs to 14 residues. V gave up 4 bases and J gave up 3 bases, with 14 bases separating them. The CDR3 loop reads CASSPEAVNYEQYF. The CDR3 nucleotides are TGCGCCAGCAGCCCCGAAGCGGTAAACTACGAGCAGTACTTC.

Note on this clonotype: One junction end disagrees with the germline gene, perhaps due to a read error. CDR3 nucleotide sequence: TGTGCCACCAGCGTCCCCGGGGGGAGGGATACGCAGTATTTT. This encodes CATSVPGGRDTQYF. The rearrangement links TRBV7-9 to TRBJ2-3, with 7 bases aligning to TRBD2. The CDR3 is made up of 14 amino acids. CDR1 is SEHNR, CDR2 FQNEAQ, per germline (reference sequence).

This clonotype was recorded once. CDR3 in amino acids: CASSSKGGGWYEQYF. Written as DNA, the CDR3 is TGTGCCAGCAGTTCCAAGGGAGGGGGCTGGTACGAGCAGTACTTC. This sequence joins TRBV27 and TRBJ2-7; tentatively, D is TRBD1 or TRBD2 (7 bases each). This CDR3 is 15 amino acids long. Germline lookup yields CDR1 MNHEY and CDR2 SMNVEV (reference sequence). V was cut by 4 bases and J by 4 bases, with 17 bases left in between.

This clonotype was seen many times. The V call is TRBV28, the J call TRBJ2-1, with TRBD2 matching over 8 bases. Germline loops: CDR1 MDHEN, CDR2 SYDVKM. This CDR3 has 18 residues. V gave up 6 bases and J gave up 0 bases; unmatched junction bases: 13. CDR3 bases: TGTGCCAGCAGCCTTCTAGCGGGCCGCGTCCTCTCCTACAATGAGCAGTTCTTC. Its translation is CASSLLAGRVLSYNEQFF. Using reference TRBV28 and TRBJ2-1 for the parts outside the CDR3, the full variable domain is DVKVTQSSRYLVKRTGEKVFLECVQDMDHENMFWYRQDPGLGLRLIYFSYDVKMKEKGDIPEGYSVSREKKERFSLILESASTNQTSMYLCASSLLAGRVLSYNEQFFGPGTRLTVL.

This clonotype was observed a handful of times. V usage is TRBV27 and J usage is TRBJ2-3; 10 positions match TRBD2. Germline CDR1 and CDR2: MNHEY and SMNVEV (reference sequence). Trimming took 5 bases from V and 0 from J; bases not matched to a gene: 2. The CDR3 totals 15 residues. The CDR3 sequence is CASSNSGRSTDTQYF. The DNA for the CDR3 is TGTGCCAGCAGTAATAGCGGGAGGAGCACAGATACGCAGTATTTT.

This clonotype showed up many times. This rearrangement joins TRBV20-1 to TRBJ2-7; possibly TRBD1 for D (6 bases). The CDR3 spans 14 residues. Trimming cost V 6 bases and J 4 bases, with 19 bases left between them. Germline V CDR1 and CDR2: DFQATT, SNEGSKA (reference sequence). The chain's CDR3 is CSATRAGAEYEQYF. The DNA for the CDR3 is TGCAGTGCCACCCGGGCAGGGGCGGAGTACGAGCAGTACTTC.

This clonotype was seen many times. The chain is built from TRBV4-2 and TRBJ2-3; no clear D gene. With 0 bases removed from V and 2 bases from J, the gap between germline ends came to 9 bases. The CDR3 length is 15 residues. Germline loops: CDR1 LGHNA, CDR2 YNFKEQ. CDR3 amino acids: CASSQENEATDTQYF. The DNA for the CDR3 is TGTGCCAGCAGCCAAGAGAACGAAGCCACAGATACGCAGTATTTT.

This clonotype came up many times. The chain couples TRBV28 to TRBJ1-5, with 8 bases aligning to TRBD1. The CDR3 spans 16 residues. J lost 2 bases, V lost 2 bases, and 5 bases had no gene match. Germline loops: CDR1 MDHEN, CDR2 SYDVKM. The CDR3 spells CASSLGAGGGNQPQHF. The DNA of the CDR3 is TGTGCCAGCAGTTTAGGGGCAGGGGGCGGCAATCAGCCCCAGCATTTT.

The chain employs TRBV7-9 and TRBJ1-4, with 8 bases aligning to TRBD1. Germline-derived CDR1 and CDR2 are SEHNR and FQNEAQ (reference sequence). The V segment lost 4 bases and the J segment 8 bases; nucleotides outside the gene matches: 9. CDR3 size: 15 residues. The CDR3 protein is CASSYHRTGMEKLFF. CDR3 bases: TGTGCCAGCAGCTATCACCGGACAGGGATGGAAAAACTGTTTTTT.

This clonotype was found once. The chain carries TRBV24-1 and TRBJ2-3; D might be TRBD1 (5 bases). The ends were cut back, 4 bases at V and 2 bases at J, with 18 bases in the middle. The CDR3 has 17 residues. Germline loops: CDR1 KGHDR, CDR2 SFDVKD. The CDR3 sequence: CATSDPLLDKDTDTQYF. The DNA for the CDR3 is TGTGCCACCAGTGACCCCCTGCTGGACAAGGACACAGATACGCAGTATTTT.

Regarding this clonotype: One junction end does not reproduce the germline sequence, and a read error may be involved. The chain links TRBV7-7 to TRBJ2-5; D unclear. CDR1 is SSHAT, CDR2 FNYEAQ, per germline (reference sequence). The CDR3 consists of 14 residues. The CDR3 loop reads CASSPPGLQETQYF. The CDR3 DNA is TGTGCTAGCAGTCCTCCCGGGCTCCAAGAGACCCAGTACTTC.

Details on this clonotype: With a much larger clone just one base away, this may be a read error. This chain joins TRBV5-1 and TRBJ1-2; the D gene is possibly TRBD1 (5 bases). The CDR3 spans 14 residues. Between the trimmed V and J ends, which lost 1 base and 6 bases, there was a span of 13 bases. CDR1 is SGHRS, CDR2 YFSETQ, per germline. The DNA for the CDR3 is TGCGCCAGCAGCTTGTACAGGACATCAGATGGCTACACCTTC. This sequence encodes CASSLYRTSDGYTF. Drawing the rest from reference TRBV5-1 and TRBJ1-2, the complete variable domain is KAGVTQTPRYLIKTRGQQVTLSCSPISGHRSVSWYQQTPGQGLQFLFEYFSETQRNKGNFPGRFSGRQFSNSRSEMNVSTLELGDSALYLCASSLYRTSDGYTFGSGTRLTVV.

This clonotype was detected many times. V gene TRBV7-9 combines with J gene TRBJ2-1; 11 bases map to TRBD1. The trim removed 5 bases at V and 6 bases at J, leaving 6 bases unmatched. CDR1 and CDR2 from the germline V gene are SEHNR and FQNEAQ (reference sequence). The CDR3 runs to 15 residues. CDR3 DNA: TGTGCCAGCAGCCTGGACAGGGGGCTTCTCAATGAGCAGTTCTTC. As protein: CASSLDRGLLNEQFF.

This clonotype was detected only a few times. This chain connects TRBV19 to TRBJ2-7; D is possibly TRBD1 or TRBD2 (5 bases each). Looked up from germline, CDR1 is LNHDA and CDR2 is SQIVND (reference sequence). The CDR3 consists of 13 residues. CDR3: CINEGPNHHEQYF. CDR3 in DNA: TGTATAAATGAGGGACCCAATCACCACGAGCAGTACTTC.

This clonotype was seen many times. The rearrangement links TRBV12-3 or TRBV12-4 to TRBJ2-7; D remains ambiguous. The CDR3 is 13 residues long. Trimming shortened V by 0 bases and J by 2 bases, and 5 bases separated the two germline ends. In DNA, the CDR3 is TGTGCCAGCAGTTTAGCCCCCACCTACGAGCAGTACTTC. Translating gives CASSLAPTYEQYF.

J is TRBJ2-5 and V is TRBV24-1, with TRBD1 identical over 11 bases. The CDR3 is 18 residues long. Per germline, CDR1 KGHDR and CDR2 SFDVKD. The V segment lost 4 bases and the J segment 1 base; nucleotides outside the gene matches: 10. The DNA for the CDR3 is TGTGCCACCAGTGAAGGGGGGACAGGGGGTATTTTCCAAGAGACCCAGTACTTC. This encodes CATSEGGTGGIFQETQYF.

V is TRBV7-2 and J is TRBJ2-3; 9 nucleotides line up with TRBD2. The ends lost 1 base at V and 7 bases at J; junction bases unmatched: 9. Looked up from germline, CDR1 is SGHTA and CDR2 is FQGNSA. The CDR3 has 16 residues. CDR3 sequence reads: CASSLVGAGGPYTQYF. CDR3 nucleotide sequence: TGTGCCAGCAGCTTAGTAGGAGCGGGAGGCCCTTATACGCAGTATTTT.

This clonotype was recorded a few times. V gene TRBV12-3 or TRBV12-4 combines with J gene TRBJ2-1, with D possibly matching TRBD2 (5 bases). The CDR3 consists of 15 residues. V was pared by 0 bases and J by 7 bases, with 13 bases between. The CDR3 DNA sequence: TGTGCCAGCAGTTTAGCGGGAGCTGTTATTAATGAGCAGTTCTTC. This gives the protein CASSLAGAVINEQFF.

Ten or more counts support this clonotype. V and J are TRBV20-1 and TRBJ2-1; no reliable D call. Germline V lookup: CDR1 DFQATT, CDR2 SNEGSKA (reference sequence). CDR3 length: 15 residues. V shed 1 base and J shed 0 bases, with 10 bases lying between them. CDR3 nucleotide sequence: TGCAGTGCTAGAGCTCGACCTAGCTCCTACAATGAGCAGTTCTTC. Translated: CSARARPSSYNEQFF.

Ten or more counts support this clonotype. The J gene is TRBJ1-1, the V gene TRBV6-2 or TRBV6-3; 7 bases fit TRBD1. CDR3 size: 14 residues. V was pared by 5 bases and J by 8 bases, with 11 bases of the junction left unmatched. CDR1 and CDR2 from the germline V gene are MNHEY and SVGEGT. The CDR3 spells CASSPPTGWLEAFF. CDR3 sequence (DNA): TGTGCCAGCAGTCCACCGACAGGGTGGCTAGAAGCTTTCTTT.

The table lists this clonotype with many counts. The J gene is TRBJ1-5, the V gene TRBV3-1; TRBD1 matches 7 bases. This CDR3 is 16 amino acids long. Unmatched junction bases numbered 5, after V lost 0 bases and J lost 3 bases. The germline V gene has CDR1 LGHDT and CDR2 YNNKEL (reference sequence). The CDR3 here is CASSQDPQGLNQPQHF. In DNA form, the CDR3 reads TGTGCCAGCAGCCAAGACCCACAGGGGCTCAATCAGCCCCAGCATTTT.

The V and J genes are TRBV5-1 and TRBJ1-1; D may be TRBD1 (5 bases). This CDR3 is built from 17 residues. With 6 bases removed from V and 2 bases from J, the gap between germline ends came to 23 bases. Per the germline V gene, CDR1 is SGHRS and CDR2 is YFSETQ. Here the CDR3 DNA reads TGCGCCAGCAAAACACAGTCCGGGGGTTACTCAAACACTGAAGCTTTCTTT. Translated, it gives CASKTQSGGYSNTEAFF.

This clonotype appeared many times. The genes are TRBV13 and TRBJ2-5, with 7 bases fitting TRBD1. The CDR3 sequence is 14 residues long. Germline CDR1 and CDR2: PRHDT and FYEKMQ (reference sequence). The trim removed 5 bases at V and 4 bases at J, leaving 7 bases unmatched. CDR3 coding DNA: TGTGCCAGCAGCGACGAGGGACAGAGAGAGACCCAGTACTTC. This sequence encodes CASSDEGQRETQYF.

This clonotype has ten or more counts. This rearrangement joins TRBV28 to TRBJ2-5; 8 bases line up with TRBD1. The germline V gene encodes CDR1 MDHEN and CDR2 SYDVKM. The CDR3 has 15 residues. V lost 5 bases, J lost 5 bases, and 10 bases stayed unmatched. The CDR3 protein is CASSPSRTGSETQYF. In DNA, the CDR3 is TGTGCCAGCAGTCCATCACGGACAGGGAGCGAGACCCAGTACTTC.

This clonotype was observed at least ten times. This chain joins TRBV2 and TRBJ2-3; D is possibly TRBD2 (5 bases). Germline values: CDR1 SNHLY, CDR2 FYNNEI. V was pared by 8 bases and J by 6 bases, with 9 bases between. This CDR3 has 11 amino acids. DNA for the CDR3: TGTGCCAGCGGATCGGGGGATACGCAGTATTTT. This codes for CASGSGDTQYF.